These T cell receptor beta chains were read from a single sample in a study of multiple sclerosis patients with progressive multifocal leukoencephalopathy. TCRdb keeps only in-frame clones here, not all; method: immunoSEQ multiplex PCR. The sample includes some 28,000 clones, around 87% of them seen just once. The sequencing used PBMCs, collected from a patient treated with natalizumab. These TCRs come from a human donor with multiple sclerosis. Each CDR3 is given with its conserved first and last residue. The D gene is left open where the match is weak. Size values are once, few and many counts, or a class for expanded clones, and some rows have none.

j_gene	abundance	d_gene	v_gene	CDR3nt	CDR3aa
TRBJ1-2	.	.	TRBV30	TGTGCCTGGAGCTCCCTGGGCTCTTCGACCTTC	CAWSSLGSSTF
TRBJ1-2	.	.	TRBV7-2	TGTGCCAGCAGCTTACGGCCCGCAGGGGACTATGGCTACACCTTC	CASSLRPAGDYGYTF
TRBJ2-5	.	.	TRBV15	TGTGCCACCAGCAGAGCTCTAGCCGGTCAAGAGACCCAGTACTTC	CATSRALAGQETQYF
TRBJ2-7	once	.	TRBV10-2	TGCGCCAGCAGTTACAGGGATTTACGGGAGCAGTACTTC	CASSYRDLREQYF
TRBJ2-5	.	.	TRBV14	TGTGCCAGCAGCCCCGACTACAGGGAGGCGAGCGAGACCCAGTACTTC	CASSPDYREASETQYF
TRBJ1-4	.	.	TRBV6-5	TGTGCCAGCAGACTCCGGACAGTGGGAAATGAAAAACTGTTTTTT	CASRLRTVGNEKLFF
TRBJ1-1	once	.	TRBV4-2	TGTGCCAGCAGCCAACATCCTGGGGGGGACACTGAAGCTTTCTTT	CASSQHPGGDTEAFF
TRBJ2-7	.	TRBD1	TRBV2	TGTGCCAGCGCCCGGGACAGGGTATCCTACGAGCAGTACTTC	CASARDRVSYEQYF
TRBJ2-7	.	TRBD2	TRBV5-6	TGTGCCAGCAGCTTTGCGGGGGGGGCCTACGAGCAGTACTTC	CASSFAGGAYEQYF
TRBJ1-4	.	.	TRBV4-2	TGTGCCAGCAGCCAAGATAGTTGGGGTCAGGGAGCTGAAAAACTGTTTTTT	CASSQDSWGQGAEKLFF
TRBJ1-1	.	.	TRBV5-6	TGTGCCAGCAGCTCAACCAGGGTGAACACTGAAGCTTTCTTT	CASSSTRVNTEAFF
TRBJ1-5	.	.	TRBV19	TGTGCCAGTAGTGCTTCCGGACAAGGACGTCAGCCCCAGCATTTT	CASSASGQGRQPQHF
TRBJ2-2	.	.	TRBV7-6	TGTGCCAGCAGCTTAGAGGCAGGAAGAAACACCGGGGAGCTGTTTTTT	CASSLEAGRNTGELFF
TRBJ1-2	.	.	TRBV7-2	TGTGCCAGCAGCCGAACCACCGGGTCCTCACCGGGCGGCTACACCTTC	CASSRTTGSSPGGYTF
TRBJ2-3	.	.	TRBV9	TGTGCCAGCAGCGTAGATGAGGGCGTGCCAGATACGCAGTATTTT	CASSVDEGVPDTQYF
TRBJ2-1	.	.	TRBV19	TGTGCCAGTAGTACCCAGGGGCGGATCTTATACAATGAGCAGTTCTTC	CASSTQGRILYNEQFF
TRBJ2-2	.	TRBD1	TRBV10-2	TGCGCCAGCAAAGGACAGGGGAACACCGGGGAGCTGTTTTTT	CASKGQGNTGELFF
TRBJ2-4	.	.	TRBV5-4	TGTGCCAGCAGCTTGGGGCAGGCCAAAAACATTCAGTACTTC	CASSLGQAKNIQYF
TRBJ1-2	.	.	TRBV19	TGTGCCAGTCAAGCTCTTCTGGGACCGCTTAACTATGGCTGCACCTTC	CASQALLGPLNYGCTF
TRBJ1-2	.	.	TRBV4-3	TGCGCCAGCAGCCAAGACCCCCTACAGCTTAACTATGGCTACACCTTC	CASSQDPLQLNYGYTF
TRBJ1-1	few	.	TRBV18	TGTGCCAGCTCACCAAGAACTGGCGAAGCTTTCTTT	CASSPRTGEAFF
TRBJ1-3	.	.	TRBV9	TGTGCCAGGGAGGACAGCTCTGGAAACACCATATATTTT	CAREDSSGNTIYF
TRBJ1-2	.	.	TRBV10-3	TGTGCCATCAGTGGTGCAGGGGACCTCTATGGCTACACCTTC	CAISGAGDLYGYTF
TRBJ2-7	.	.	TRBV9	TGTGCCAGCAGCGTAGAACCCAGGGCCTACGAGCAGTACTTC	CASSVEPRAYEQYF
TRBJ2-3	.	TRBD2	TRBV5-4	TGTGCCAGCAGCTTGAGGCGGGGGGGGAGCACAGATACGCAGTATTTT	CASSLRRGGSTDTQYF
TRBJ2-5	.	.	TRBV6-1	TGTGCCAGCAGTCTCTTAGGGACCCAGTACTTC	CASSLLGTQYF
TRBJ2-2	.	.	TRBV9	TGTGCCAGCATTTCCGGGCCCACCCTCAGCGGGGAGCTGTTTTTT	CASISGPTLSGELFF
TRBJ2-1	.	.	TRBV25-1	TGTGCCAGCAGTCCGGGTACCTACAATGAGCAGTTCTTC	CASSPGTYNEQFF
TRBJ2-1	once	.	TRBV7-2	TGTGCCAGCAGCTTAATCCACGGATCTGGGGGCAATGAGCAGTTCTTC	CASSLIHGSGGNEQFF